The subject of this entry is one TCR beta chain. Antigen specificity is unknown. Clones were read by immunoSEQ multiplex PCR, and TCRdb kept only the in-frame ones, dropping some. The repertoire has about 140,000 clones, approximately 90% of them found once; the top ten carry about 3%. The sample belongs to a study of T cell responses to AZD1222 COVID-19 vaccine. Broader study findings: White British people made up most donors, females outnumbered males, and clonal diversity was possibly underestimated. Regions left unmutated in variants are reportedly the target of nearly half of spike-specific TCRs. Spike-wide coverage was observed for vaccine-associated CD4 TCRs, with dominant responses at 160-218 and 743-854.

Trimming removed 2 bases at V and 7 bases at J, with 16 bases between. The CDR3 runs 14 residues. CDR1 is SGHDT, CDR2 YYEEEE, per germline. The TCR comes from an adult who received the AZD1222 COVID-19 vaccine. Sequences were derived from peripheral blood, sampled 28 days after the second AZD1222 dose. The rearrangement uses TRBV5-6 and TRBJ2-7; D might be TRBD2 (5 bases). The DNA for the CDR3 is TGTGCCAGCAGCTTTGGAGACCTAACGGGAGAGCAGTACTTC. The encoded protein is CASSFGDLTGEQYF.